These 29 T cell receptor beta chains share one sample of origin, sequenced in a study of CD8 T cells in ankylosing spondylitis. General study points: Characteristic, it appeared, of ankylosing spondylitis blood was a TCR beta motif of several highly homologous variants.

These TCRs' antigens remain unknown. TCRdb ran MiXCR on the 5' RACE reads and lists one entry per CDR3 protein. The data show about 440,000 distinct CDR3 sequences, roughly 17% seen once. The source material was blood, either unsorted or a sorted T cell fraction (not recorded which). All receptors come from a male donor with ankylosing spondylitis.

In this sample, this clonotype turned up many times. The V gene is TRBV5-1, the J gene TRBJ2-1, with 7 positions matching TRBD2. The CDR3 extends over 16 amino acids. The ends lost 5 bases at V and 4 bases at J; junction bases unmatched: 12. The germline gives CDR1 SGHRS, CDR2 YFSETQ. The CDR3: CASRFTSSGGYNEQFF. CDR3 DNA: TGCGCCAGCAGATTTACTAGCTCCGGGGGGTACAATGAGCAGTTCTTC.

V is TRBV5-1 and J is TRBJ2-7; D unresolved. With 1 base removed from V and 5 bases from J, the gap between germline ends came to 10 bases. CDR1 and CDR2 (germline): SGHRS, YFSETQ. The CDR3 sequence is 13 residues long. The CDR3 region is CASSLKWWDEQYF. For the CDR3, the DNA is TGCGCCAGCAGCTTGAAGTGGTGGGACGAGCAGTACTTC. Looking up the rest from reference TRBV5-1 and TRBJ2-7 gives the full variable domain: KAGVTQTPRYLIKTRGQQVTLSCSPISGHRSVSWYQQTPGQGLQFLFEYFSETQRNKGNFPGRFSGRQFSNSRSEMNVSTLELGDSALYLCASSLKWWDEQYFGPGTRLTVT.

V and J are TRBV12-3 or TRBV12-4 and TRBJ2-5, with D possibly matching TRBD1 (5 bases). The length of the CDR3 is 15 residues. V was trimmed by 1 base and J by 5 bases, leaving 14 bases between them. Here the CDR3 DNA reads TGTGCCAGCAGTTTAGTCGCCAGGGCCTGGGAGACCCAGTACTTC. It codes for CASSLVARAWETQYF.

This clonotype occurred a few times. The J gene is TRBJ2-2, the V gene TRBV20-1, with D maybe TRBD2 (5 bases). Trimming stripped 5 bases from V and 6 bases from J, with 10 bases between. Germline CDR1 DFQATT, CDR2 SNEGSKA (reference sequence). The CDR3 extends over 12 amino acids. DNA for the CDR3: TGCAGTGCTGTTAGGAGGTCCGGGGAGCTGTTTTTT. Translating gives CSAVRRSGELFF.

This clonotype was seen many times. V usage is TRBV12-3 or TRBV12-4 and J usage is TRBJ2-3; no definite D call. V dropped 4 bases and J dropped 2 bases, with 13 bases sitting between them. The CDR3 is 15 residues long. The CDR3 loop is CASSSSEKVTDTQYF. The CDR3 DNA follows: TGTGCCAGCAGTTCGTCGGAAAAGGTCACAGATACGCAGTATTTT.

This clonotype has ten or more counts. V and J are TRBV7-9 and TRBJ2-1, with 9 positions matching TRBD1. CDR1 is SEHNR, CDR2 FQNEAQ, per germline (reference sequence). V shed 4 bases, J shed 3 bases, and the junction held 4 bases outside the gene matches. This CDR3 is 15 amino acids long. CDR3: CASSSGTGNYNEQFF. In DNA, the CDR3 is TGTGCCAGCAGCTCCGGGACAGGGAACTACAATGAGCAGTTCTTC.

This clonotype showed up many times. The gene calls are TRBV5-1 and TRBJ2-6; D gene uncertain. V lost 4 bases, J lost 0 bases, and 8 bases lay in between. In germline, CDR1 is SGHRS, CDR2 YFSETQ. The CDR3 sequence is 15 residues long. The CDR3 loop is CASSLGVSGANVLTF. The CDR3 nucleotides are TGCGCCAGCAGCCTTGGAGTCTCTGGGGCCAACGTCCTGACTTTC.

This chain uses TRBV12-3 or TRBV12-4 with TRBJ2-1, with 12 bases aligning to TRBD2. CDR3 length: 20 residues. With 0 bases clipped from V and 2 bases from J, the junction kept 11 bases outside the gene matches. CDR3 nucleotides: TGTGCCAGCAGTTTAGCGCGGGGGACTAGCGGGCAGGAAGCCTACAATGAGCAGTTCTTC. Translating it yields CASSLARGTSGQEAYNEQFF.

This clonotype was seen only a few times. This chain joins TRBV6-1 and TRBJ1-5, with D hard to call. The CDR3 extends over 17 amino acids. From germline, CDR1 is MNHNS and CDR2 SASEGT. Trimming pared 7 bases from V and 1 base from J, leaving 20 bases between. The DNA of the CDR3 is TGTGCCAGCACTAAAAAGGCCTCCGGGCTAAGCAATCAGCCCCAGCATTTT. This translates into CASTKKASGLSNQPQHF.

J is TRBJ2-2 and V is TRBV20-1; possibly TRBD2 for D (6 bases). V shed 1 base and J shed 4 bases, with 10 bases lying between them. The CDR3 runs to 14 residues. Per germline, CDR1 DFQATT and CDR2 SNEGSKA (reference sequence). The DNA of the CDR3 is TGCAGTGCTAGAGCGGGGGAAGGCACCGGGGAGCTGTTTTTT. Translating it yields CSARAGEGTGELFF.

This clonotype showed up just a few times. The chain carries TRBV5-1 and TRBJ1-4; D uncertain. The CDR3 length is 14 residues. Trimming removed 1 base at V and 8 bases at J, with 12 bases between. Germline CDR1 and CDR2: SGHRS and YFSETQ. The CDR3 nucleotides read TGCGCCAGCAGCTTGCCGGGTGCGGAGGAAAAACTGTTTTTT. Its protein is CASSLPGAEEKLFF.

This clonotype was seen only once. The CDR3 nucleotides read TGTGCCAGCAGCGTAGGGGGGGGCCCCGGGGAGCTGTTTTTT. Its protein is CASSVGGGPGELFF. V and J are TRBV9 and TRBJ2-2, with D perhaps matching TRBD2 (7 bases). Trimming cost V 0 bases and J 6 bases, with 9 bases left between them. CDR1 is SGDLS, CDR2 YYNGEE, per germline. The CDR3 runs to 14 residues.

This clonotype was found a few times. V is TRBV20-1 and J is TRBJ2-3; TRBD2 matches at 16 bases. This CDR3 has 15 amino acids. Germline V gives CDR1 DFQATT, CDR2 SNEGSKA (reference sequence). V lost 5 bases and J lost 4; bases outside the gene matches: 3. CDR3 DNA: TGCAGTGCTCGCGGGACTAGCGGGAGGGCAGATACGCAGTATTTT. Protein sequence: CSARGTSGRADTQYF.

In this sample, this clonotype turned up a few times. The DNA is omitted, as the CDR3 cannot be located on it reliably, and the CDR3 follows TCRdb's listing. The CDR3: CASSFGGGSRGYNEQFF. The chain joins TRBV21-1 to TRBJ2-1; the table gives TRBD2 as D, unverified against the DNA. TRBV21-1 is labeled a pseudogene. 17 amino acids form the CDR3, both terminal residues included.

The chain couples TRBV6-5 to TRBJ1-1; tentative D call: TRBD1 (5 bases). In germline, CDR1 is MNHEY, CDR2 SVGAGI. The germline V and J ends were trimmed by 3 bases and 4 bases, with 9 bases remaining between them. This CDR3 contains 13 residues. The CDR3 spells CASSYGAGTEAFF. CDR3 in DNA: TGTGCCAGCAGTTATGGGGCGGGCACTGAAGCTTTCTTT.

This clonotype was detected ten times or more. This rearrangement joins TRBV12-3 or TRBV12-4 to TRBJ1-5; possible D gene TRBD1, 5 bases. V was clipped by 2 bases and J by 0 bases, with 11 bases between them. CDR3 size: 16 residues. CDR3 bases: TGTGCCAGCAGTTTAAGGGGCGGTGATAGCAATCAGCCCCAGCATTTT. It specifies CASSLRGGDSNQPQHF.

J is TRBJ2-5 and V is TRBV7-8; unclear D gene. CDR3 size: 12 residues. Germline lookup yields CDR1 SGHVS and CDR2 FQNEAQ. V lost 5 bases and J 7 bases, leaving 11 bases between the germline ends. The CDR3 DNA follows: TGTGCCAGCAGCCCCGGAGAAGGGACCCAGTACTTC. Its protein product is CASSPGEGTQYF.

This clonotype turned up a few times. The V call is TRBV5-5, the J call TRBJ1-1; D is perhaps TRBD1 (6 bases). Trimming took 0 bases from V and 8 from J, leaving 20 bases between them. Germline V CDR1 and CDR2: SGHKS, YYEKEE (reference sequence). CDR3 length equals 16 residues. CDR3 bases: TGTGCCAGCAGCTTGGCCCCTCCGACAGGATCAAGGGAAGCTTTCTTT. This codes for CASSLAPPTGSREAFF.

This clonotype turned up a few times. CDR3: CASSEGTSGRSLFLTGELFF. The CDR3 bases are TGTGCCAGCAGTGAAGGGACTAGCGGGAGGTCACTCTTTCTCACCGGGGAGCTGTTTTTT. This chain links TRBV6-1 with TRBJ2-2, with TRBD2 matching 14 bases. Losses at the gene ends were 1 base for V and 4 bases for J; bases not matched to a gene: 11. The CDR3 has 20 amino acids. The V gene's germline CDR1 is MNHNS and CDR2 SASEGT.

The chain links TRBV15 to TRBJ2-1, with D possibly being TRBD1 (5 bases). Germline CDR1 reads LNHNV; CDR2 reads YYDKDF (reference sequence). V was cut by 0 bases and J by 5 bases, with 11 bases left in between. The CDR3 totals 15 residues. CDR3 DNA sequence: TGTGCCACCAGCAGAGAGGGGCGACAACACAATGAGCAGTTCTTC. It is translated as CATSREGRQHNEQFF.

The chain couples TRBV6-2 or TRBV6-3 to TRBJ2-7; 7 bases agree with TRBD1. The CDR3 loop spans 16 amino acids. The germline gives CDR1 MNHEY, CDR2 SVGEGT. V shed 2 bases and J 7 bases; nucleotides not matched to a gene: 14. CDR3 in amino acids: CASSYAGTAPGGEQYF. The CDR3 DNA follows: TGTGCCAGCAGTTACGCCGGGACAGCCCCCGGTGGAGAGCAGTACTTC.

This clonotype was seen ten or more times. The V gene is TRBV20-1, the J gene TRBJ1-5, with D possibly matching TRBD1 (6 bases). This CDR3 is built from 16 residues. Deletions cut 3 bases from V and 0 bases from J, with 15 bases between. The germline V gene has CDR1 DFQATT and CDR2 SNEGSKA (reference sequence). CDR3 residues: CSASPGAGASNQPQHF. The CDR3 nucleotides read TGCAGTGCTAGTCCGGGGGCAGGCGCTAGCAATCAGCCCCAGCATTTT.

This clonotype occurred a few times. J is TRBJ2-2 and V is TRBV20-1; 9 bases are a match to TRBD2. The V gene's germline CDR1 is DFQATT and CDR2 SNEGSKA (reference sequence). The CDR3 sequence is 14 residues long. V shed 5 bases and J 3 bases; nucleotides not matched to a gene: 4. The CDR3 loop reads CSAGRLADTGELFF. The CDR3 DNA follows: TGCAGTGCTGGGAGACTAGCGGACACCGGGGAGCTGTTTTTT.

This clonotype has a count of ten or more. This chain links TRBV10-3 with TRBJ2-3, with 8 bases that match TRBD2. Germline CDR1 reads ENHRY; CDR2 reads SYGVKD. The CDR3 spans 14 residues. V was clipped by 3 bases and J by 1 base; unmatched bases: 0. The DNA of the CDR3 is TGTGCCATCAGTGAAGCGGGGGGCACAGATACGCAGTATTTT. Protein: CAISEAGGTDTQYF.

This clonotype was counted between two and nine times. In DNA form, the CDR3 reads TGTGCCAGCAGTTCGACAAGTACCTATGGCTACACCTTC. Translation: CASSSTSTYGYTF. The chain couples TRBV12-3 or TRBV12-4 to TRBJ1-2; D ambiguous. This CDR3 has 13 residues. The V end was cut by 4 bases, the J end by 4 bases, with 10 bases between.

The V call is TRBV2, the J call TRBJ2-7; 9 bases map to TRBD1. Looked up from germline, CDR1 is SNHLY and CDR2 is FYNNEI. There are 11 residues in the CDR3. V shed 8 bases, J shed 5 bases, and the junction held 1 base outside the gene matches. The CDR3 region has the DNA TGTGCCAGCGGGGACAGGGACGAGCAGTACTTC. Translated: CASGDRDEQYF.

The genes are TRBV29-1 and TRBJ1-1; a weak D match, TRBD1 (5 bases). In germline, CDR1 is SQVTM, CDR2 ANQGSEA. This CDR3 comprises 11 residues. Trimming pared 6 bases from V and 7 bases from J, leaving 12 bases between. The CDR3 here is CSVRGLGEAFF. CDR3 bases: TGCAGCGTCCGGGGGTTAGGTGAAGCTTTCTTT.

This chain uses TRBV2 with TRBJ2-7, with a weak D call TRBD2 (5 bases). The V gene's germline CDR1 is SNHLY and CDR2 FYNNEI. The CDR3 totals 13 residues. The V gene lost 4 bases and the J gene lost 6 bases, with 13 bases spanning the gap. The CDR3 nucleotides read TGTGCCAGCAGTGGCCCCGCCGGAGGCGAGCAGTACTTC. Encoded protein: CASSGPAGGEQYF. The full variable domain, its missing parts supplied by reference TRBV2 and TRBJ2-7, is EPEVTQTPSHQVTQMGQEVILRCVPISNHLYFYWYRQILGQKVEFLVSFYNNEISEKSEIFDDQFSVERPDGSNFTLKIRSTKLEDSAMYFCASSGPAGGEQYFGPGTRLTVT.

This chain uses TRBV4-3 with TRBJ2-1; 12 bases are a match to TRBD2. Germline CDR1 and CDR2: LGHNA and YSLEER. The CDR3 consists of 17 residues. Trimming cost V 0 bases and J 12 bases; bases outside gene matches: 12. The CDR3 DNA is TGCGCCAGCAGCCAAGATGAGACTAGCGGGAGTAGAAGAGTGCAGTTCTTC. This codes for CASSQDETSGSRRVQFF.